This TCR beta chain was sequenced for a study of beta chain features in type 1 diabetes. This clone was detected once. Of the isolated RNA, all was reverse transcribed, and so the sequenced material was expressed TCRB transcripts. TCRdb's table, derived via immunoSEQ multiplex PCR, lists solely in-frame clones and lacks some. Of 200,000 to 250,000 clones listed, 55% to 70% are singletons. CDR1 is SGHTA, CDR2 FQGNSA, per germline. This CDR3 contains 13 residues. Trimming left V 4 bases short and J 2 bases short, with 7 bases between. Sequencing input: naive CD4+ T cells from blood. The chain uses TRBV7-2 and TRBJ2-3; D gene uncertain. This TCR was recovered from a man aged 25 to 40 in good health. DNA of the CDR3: TGTGCCAGCAGCTCGGGTAACACAGATACGCAGTATTTT. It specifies CASSSGNTDTQYF.